This T cell receptor beta chain was identified during a study of blood T cell repertoires in COVID-19 (dated by TCRdb to 2020 to 2021). Background for the entire study: Samples from collaborators originated in the United States, Italy and Spain and spanned both the acute and convalescent phases of COVID-19. The prospective study material was composed of cDNA or gDNA derived from T cells, B-cell-depleted T cells, or PBMCs. Subjects who had been exposed to COVID-19, were actively infected with it, or had recovered from it provided the deeply sampled blood TCRbeta repertoires that made up the dataset. The repertoires were released in a freely available public database meant as a resource for research on the immune response to SARS-CoV-2. The samples were drawn from two sources: the first 160 participants of the ongoing ImmuneRACE study, and 950 to 1,500 subjects contributed by 6 global collaborators. The sample metadata nearly always contained a de-identified subject ID, COVID-19 status, age in years and sex. Where HLA class I and class II types were available, the types were taken from metadata supplied by the sample provider, not from assay-based typing. The study at large found these results: The amount of clinical and demographic metadata varied by source and participant and was provided uncurated.

The immunoSEQ Assay, a bias-controlled multiplex PCR, was used to amplify TCRbeta CDR3 regions from genomic DNA. Per the authors' processing: Nucleated cell counts per sample were estimated from amplification of reference gene primers within the assay. To quantify the absolute abundance of each unique TCRbeta CDR3 rearrangement, sequence reads were collapsed and filtered. For each sample, productive Simpson clonality was calculated as the square root of Simpson's diversity index over productive rearrangements. TCRdb took this table from immuneACCESS and kept in-frame rearrangements with V and J called. Such tables lack part of the clones; where checked against another copy, unresolved V genes explain under half of the gap, and the rest is unexplained. That table is the source of V, J and clone size, and D and trimming were worked out from the DNA. Counted in this sample were about 130,000 clones; about 89% of them appeared once. In total, the top ten clones hold approximately 10% of the sample.

A word on this clone: The antigen it recognizes is unknown. Within one base of it there is no much larger clone, and no base qualities were kept.

V drops 4 bases and J drops 4 bases, leaving 19 bases in between. Its CDR3 holds 17 amino acids, cysteine through phenylalanine. Only the CDR3 DNA is retained, 51 bases long and in frame from the first base. CDR1 is given as MGHRA and CDR2 as YSYEKL, both from the germline V gene. One collaborating source in Seattle enrolled patients while the patients were actively infected and followed the patients over time throughout the course of disease. Collaborating institutions collected whole blood in K2EDTA tubes following their own protocols. Collaborator samples were shipped for TCRbeta analysis as frozen whole blood, isolated PBMCs, or DNA extracted from either sample type.

This clonotype was sampled from a woman aged 70-85 years with COVID-19, enrolled during active disease. Input material: peripheral blood. The rearrangement joined TRBV4-1 to TRBJ2-2, with no confident D gene call. The DNA reads TGCGCCAGCAGCCCGAAACAGACCTCGGCACCCACCGGGGAGCTGTTTTTT. Its protein reads: CASSPKQTSAPTGELFF.